This record looks at one T cell receptor (beta chain) sequence and its context. There are many counts of this clonotype. Its antigen is still unknown. No much larger clone is present one base from it, and per-base qualities are unavailable. This sample was taken from a study of T-cell reconstitution after alpha-beta-depleted transplantation in children listed by TCRdb under 2016. For the wider study: Using TCR repertoire profiling, the study followed T-cell immune reconstitution in a quantitative way in children after TCRalphabeta/CD19-depleted allogeneic hematopoietic cell transplantation.

In the paper's terms, the treatment or condition label means: allogeneic hematopoietic cell transplantation with graft depleted of TCRalphabeta T cells and CD19 B cells. Transplant recipients were children who received TCRalphabeta/CD19-depleted allogeneic hematopoietic cell grafts. The method was PCR. Sequencer: Illumina HiSeq 2500. Molecular barcoding was employed in the preparation of TCR libraries, with unique molecular identifiers being used to normalize TCRbeta repertoire quantification. TCRdb ran its own pipeline on the public reads, namely fastp trimming at Q25 and MiXCR clone calling, and kept in-frame beta chains. Each entry is one CDR3 protein sequence, shown with its most common DNA and genes. The sample profile shows 450,000 to 550,000 distinct CDR3 sequences; approximately 10% of them were found once. The ten largest clones add up to 14% of the sample. Overall study results and their limits: The apparently early recovery of alphabetaT-cell counts about two months after transplant reportedly depended on only several hundred rapidly expanded clones that came from non-depleted graft cells. The frequencies of hyperexpanded clones fell over the following months, and after one year, T-cell counts and TCRbeta diversity were mostly attributed to newly produced T cells. In some patients, the high TCRbeta diversity seen at day 60 was put down to recipient T cells and intrathymic progenitors that had survived conditioning.

The material sequenced was PBMCs, mostly from graft donor cells, taken 180 days after TCRalphabeta/CD19-depleted stem cell transplant. This clonotype was sampled from a female patient between 2 and 15 years old who had a stem cell transplant for aplastic anemia, so the T cells may come from the graft donor.

The encoded CDR3 is CASSSPDRGPSNTEAFF. Here is the DNA: TGCGCCAGCAGCTCGCCGGACAGGGGGCCTTCGAACACTGAAGCTTTCTTT. The V gene is TRBV5-1 and the J gene is TRBJ1-1, and 11 bases in between align with TRBD1. At the junction V is shortened by 3 bases and J by 1 base; bases outside the gene matches: 8. In the germline V gene, CDR1 corresponds to SGHRS and CDR2 to YFSETQ. Counted from cysteine to phenylalanine, this CDR3 has 17 amino acids. Only the CDR3 part of the read is kept: 51 bases, read in frame from the first base. Where the CDR3 stops, the reference TRBV5-1 and TRBJ1-1 genes take over; the full variable domain is KAGVTQTPRYLIKTRGQQVTLSCSPISGHRSVSWYQQTPGQGLQFLFEYFSETQRNKGNFPGRFSGRQFSNSRSEMNVSTLELGDSALYLCASSSPDRGPSNTEAFFGQGTRLTVV.